Shown below are 9 T cell receptor beta chains from a single sample sequenced in a study of CD8+ T cells in alopecia areata. Following RNA extraction, reverse transcription yielded cDNA that acted as the sequencing template. The assay was immunoSEQ multiplex PCR, and TCRdb's table has in-frame clones only and misses some. The top ten clones hold under 7.5% of a sample with 150,000 or so clones, around 58% of them seen once. The source material was CD4+ T cells sorted from blood, sampled at week 0. The receptors originated from a human donor with alopecia areata.

This clone was recorded once. The J gene is TRBJ2-7, the V gene TRBV4-1, with D tentatively TRBD1 or TRBD2 (6 bases each). V lost 2 bases to trimming and J lost 4 bases, with 9 bases between them. The germline CDR1 and CDR2 sequences are MGHRA and YSYEKL. The CDR3 contains 13 residues. Here the CDR3 DNA reads TGCGCCAGCAGCCAACGAGGGGGGTACGAGCAGTACTTC. Its protein product is CASSQRGGYEQYF.

This rearrangement joins TRBV18 to TRBJ2-1, with 14 bases identical to TRBD2. The V and J ends lost 0 bases and 6 bases, in that order; junction bases with no gene match: 1. CDR3 length: 16 amino acids. The germline CDR1 and CDR2 sequences are KGHSH and LQKENI. The CDR3 here is CASSPPTSGGANEQFF. As DNA, the CDR3 is TGTGCCAGCTCACCACCGACTAGCGGGGGGGCCAATGAGCAGTTCTTC.

With respect to this clone: Other DNA sequences of this sample code for an identical CDR3. The chain combines TRBV5-1 with TRBJ2-5; D is ambiguous. This CDR3 comprises 11 residues. The V end was cut by 5 bases, the J end by 0 bases, with 2 bases between. Germline CDR1 is SGHRS and CDR2 is YFSETQ. As DNA, the CDR3 is TGCGCCAGCAGGTACCAAGAGACCCAGTACTTC. Its translation: CASRYQETQYF.

CDR3 coding DNA: TGCAGCGTTAAGTCGACTAGCTGGAACGAGCAGTACTTC. Its protein is CSVKSTSWNEQYF. The gene calls are TRBV29-1 and TRBJ2-7; 7 bases are shared with TRBD2. The CDR3 runs 13 residues. Trimming cost V 5 bases and J 5 bases; bases outside gene matches: 9. CDR1 and CDR2 from the germline V gene are SQVTM and ANQGSEA.

This clone was detected a few times. This rearrangement joins TRBV29-1 to TRBJ2-2; 9 nucleotides align to TRBD2. The CDR3 spans 14 residues. V shed 4 bases and J 4 bases; nucleotides not matched to a gene: 4. CDR1 and CDR2 (germline): SQVTM, ANQGSEA. CDR3 amino acids: CSVVSRGGTGELFF. The CDR3 DNA is TGCAGCGTTGTCTCGCGGGGGGGCACCGGGGAGCTGTTTTTT.

This clone was seen a handful of times. The CDR3, as DNA: TGCAGCGTTGCCCCTGGTCTGGGATTGAACACTGAAGCTTTCTTT. This codes for CSVAPGLGLNTEAFF. V is TRBV29-1 and J is TRBJ1-1; D gene ambiguous. The germline V gene has CDR1 SQVTM and CDR2 ANQGSEA. This CDR3 has 15 residues. Trimming left V 4 bases short and J 0 bases short, with 15 bases between. Full variable domain (rest looked up from reference TRBV29-1 and TRBJ1-1): SAVISQKPSRDICQRGTSLTIQCQVDSQVTMMFWYRQQPGQSLTLIATANQGSEATYESGFVIDKFPISRPNLTFSTLTVSNMSPEDSSIYLCSVAPGLGLNTEAFFGQGTRLTVV.

This clone was seen a few times. The chain has TRBV5-1 and TRBJ2-5; D uncertain. Per the germline V gene, CDR1 is SGHRS and CDR2 is YFSETQ. This CDR3 spans 14 amino acids. V was cut by 2 bases and J by 1 base, with 9 bases left in between. The CDR3 coding sequence is TGCGCCAGCAGCTTCTTCGGTATCCAAGAGACCCAGTACTTC. Residues: CASSFFGIQETQYF.

The chain links TRBV6-5 to TRBJ1-1, with a weak D call TRBD1 (6 bases). CDR3 length: 13 residues. CDR1 and CDR2 (germline): MNHEY, SVGAGI. Deletions cut 5 bases from V and 5 bases from J, with 12 bases between. CDR3 in amino acids: CASSTGGRTEAFF. The CDR3 coding sequence is TGTGCCAGCAGTACTGGGGGGCGGACTGAAGCTTTCTTT.

This chain joins TRBV5-6 and TRBJ2-5, with D unresolved. Trimming cost V 4 bases and J 9 bases, with 10 bases left between them. The CDR3 is 11 amino acids. CDR1 SGHDT and CDR2 YYEEEE come from the germline V gene. CDR3 region: CASSLFGPQYF. The CDR3 nucleotides read TGTGCCAGCAGCCTGTTCGGGCCCCAGTACTTC.